This T cell receptor (beta chain) appears in the sequencing data of a study of blood T cell repertoires in COVID-19. The overall study: Collection of acute and convalescent COVID-19 samples took place in the United States, Italy and Spain. Sources were T cells, B-cell-depleted T cells, or PBMCs; the material itself was cDNA or gDNA.

Authors' analysis steps: Cell counts per sample came from amplifying reference gene primers. Profiling relied on immunoSEQ multiplex PCR, and the TCRdb table lists in-frame clones only, not all of them. V and J calls and clone size follow that table, whereas D and trimming were derived from the DNA. The sample shows 320,000 or so clones, roughly 87% of them seen only once. Recruits, aged 18 to 89 years, lived in approximately 26 US areas. CDR3 length: 15 amino acids. Looked up from germline, CDR1 is SGHDT and CDR2 is YYEEEE. V lost 1 base and J lost 0, with 5 bases in between. J is TRBJ2-6 and V is TRBV5-6; D is uncertain. Input material: PBMCs or T cells enriched from blood (not recorded which). The TCR was taken from a woman in her 30s who had recovered from COVID-19. As DNA, the CDR3 is TGTGCCAGCAGCTTGCGGGTCTCTGGGGCCAACGTCCTGACTTTC. It encodes CASSLRVSGANVLTF.